These 20 T cell receptor beta chains were sequenced from one sample in a study of molecular identifiers for immune sequencing clone quantification. From the PCR reads, TCRdb called clonotypes with MiXCR, one entry per CDR3 protein. The data contain approximately 680,000 distinct CDR3 sequences, 25% of them singletons. Input material: naive CD8+ T cells from blood, with Jurkat cell RNA spiked in. This sample's subset: FACS-sorted CD8+CD4-CCR7+CD45RA+ naive T cells. Receptors were obtained from a human donor in good health. Some libraries in this study had Jurkat cell RNA spiked in.

Of note for this clonotype: With a much larger clone just one base away, this may be a read error. The V gene is TRBV12-3 or TRBV12-4, the J gene TRBJ1-5; D perhaps matches TRBD1 (5 bases). This CDR3 spans 14 amino acids. The CDR3 region is CASSLRGGNQLQHF. As DNA, the CDR3 is TGTGCCAGCAGTTTAAGGGGAGGCAATCAGCTCCAGCATTTT.

This clonotype was seen ten or more times. CDR3 nucleotides: TGTGCCAGCAGCGTAGTTAGTGGAGATACGCAGTATTTT. This encodes CASSVVSGDTQYF. This rearrangement joins TRBV9 to TRBJ2-3, with no clear D. The V end lost 0 bases, the J end lost 5 bases, and 7 bases lay between the germline ends. Germline CDR1 and CDR2: SGDLS and YYNGEE. The CDR3 has 13 residues.

This clonotype has ten or more counts. The chain recombines TRBV28 with TRBJ2-5, with 10 bases aligning to TRBD2. Per the germline V gene, CDR1 is MDHEN and CDR2 is SYDVKM. The CDR3 loop spans 16 amino acids. The V gene end was trimmed by 3 bases and the J gene end by 5 bases; junction bases not matched to a gene: 9. In nucleotides, the CDR3 is TGTGCCAGCAGTTTGGAAGCGGGAGGGCCCGGTGAGACCCAGTACTTC. Translation: CASSLEAGGPGETQYF.

This clonotype was found a few times. The J gene is TRBJ1-1, the V gene TRBV12-3 or TRBV12-4, with D hard to call. The CDR3 covers 13 residues. The V and J ends lost 5 bases and 6 bases respectively, with 13 bases between them. The CDR3 DNA sequence: TGTGCCAGCAGTCCCGGCCGGCGGGCTGAAGCTTTCTTT. This translates into CASSPGRRAEAFF.

The chain is built from TRBV30 and TRBJ2-1, with D possibly matching TRBD2 (6 bases). V dropped 1 base and J dropped 10 bases, with 11 bases sitting between them. This CDR3 is built from 12 residues. Germline V gene lookup returns CDR1 GTSNPN and CDR2 SVGIG (reference sequence). The CDR3 DNA sequence: TGTGCCTGGAGTGCCCTGGGAGGCGAGCAGTTCTTC. Its translation: CAWSALGGEQFF.

This clonotype has a count of ten or more. The genes are TRBV9 and TRBJ1-3, with 7 nucleotides matching TRBD1. Germline V gene data show CDR1 as SGDLS and CDR2 as YYNGEE. The CDR3 is made up of 15 amino acids. V lost 4 bases to trimming and J lost 0 bases; unmatched junction nucleotides: 4. CDR3 sequence: CASSTGQSSGNTIYF. The CDR3 DNA sequence: TGTGCCAGCAGCACGGGACAGTCCTCTGGAAACACCATATATTTT.

A word on this clonotype: With a much larger clone just one base away, this may be a read error. CDR3 protein: CASSVGSLPDTQYF. As DNA, the CDR3 is TGTGCCAGCAGCGTCGGGAGTCTCCCAGATACGCAGTATTTT. The chain joins TRBV13 to TRBJ2-3; D possibly corresponds to TRBD2 (6 bases). V was pared by 5 bases and J by 4 bases, with 13 bases between. The CDR3 contains 14 residues. Germline values: CDR1 PRHDT, CDR2 FYEKMQ (reference sequence).

This clonotype showed up just a few times. Germline is not matched at one junction end, which may reflect a read error. The chain employs TRBV7-7 and TRBJ2-2; tentatively, D is TRBD1 (5 bases). Germline CDR1 SSHAT, CDR2 FNYEAQ (reference sequence). The CDR3 covers 17 residues. CDR3 nucleotide sequence: TGTGCTAGCAGCCCATTTGGGGCAAACGCGAACACCGGGGAGCTGTTTTTT. Its protein is CASSPFGANANTGELFF.

This clonotype was seen a few times. One end of the junction is discordant with germline, which a read error may explain. The chain combines TRBV5-3 with TRBJ2-5; D unclear. TRBV5-3 is given ORF status, its function remaining uncertain. The length of the CDR3 is 14 residues. For the CDR3, the DNA is TGTGCCAGCAGCTTGGGTCCCCAGGTAGAGACCCAGTACTTC. Amino acid sequence: CASSLGPQVETQYF.

This clonotype was counted once. A read error is possible here, since a much larger clone lies one base away. This chain links TRBV11-2 with TRBJ2-5; the D is unclear. Germline assignment: CDR1 SGHAT and CDR2 FQNNGV. CDR3 length: 15 amino acids. V shed 5 bases and J shed 0 bases, with 13 bases lying between them. CDR3 region: CASSPMGTYQETQYF. DNA of the CDR3: TGTGCCAGCAGCCCCATGGGAACGTACCAAGAGACCCAGTACTTC.

The count of this clonotype is one. This could be a read error, since a much larger clone is one nucleotide away. The chain is built from TRBV2 and TRBJ2-3, with TRBD2 matching 7 bases. This CDR3 spans 15 amino acids. J was trimmed by 1 base and V by 7 bases; bases with no gene match: 8. Germline loops: CDR1 SNHLY, CDR2 FYNNEI. The CDR3 coding sequence is TGTGCCAGCACCACTGGGGGGGTGGGCACAGATACGCAGTATTTT. Translation: CASTTGGVGTDTQYF.

The chain carries TRBV4-3 and TRBJ1-6; TRBD1 aligns across 7 bases. The germline gives CDR1 LGHNA, CDR2 YSLEER. The CDR3 extends over 16 amino acids. V lost 0 bases and J lost 8; bases outside the gene matches: 7. In DNA form, the CDR3 reads TGCGCCAGCAGCCAAGATAGTCAAGGGGGCTATTCACCCCTCCACTTT. It specifies CASSQDSQGGYSPLHF.

The chain links TRBV5-6 to TRBJ2-3; 7 bases are a match to TRBD1. V lost 0 bases, J lost 0 bases, and 7 bases stayed unmatched. There are 17 residues in the CDR3. Germline V CDR1 and CDR2: SGHDT, YYEEEE. This chain's CDR3 is CASSLGGDRVSTDTQYF. CDR3 bases: TGTGCCAGCAGCTTGGGGGGCGACAGGGTGAGCACAGATACGCAGTATTTT.

V is TRBV19 and J is TRBJ1-1; D is undetermined. The CDR3 loop spans 15 amino acids. CDR1 is LNHDA and CDR2 is SQIVND in the germline V gene (reference sequence). Trimming cost V 0 bases and J 0 bases, with 8 bases left between them. CDR3 DNA: TGTGCCAGTAGTATAGATTTGGGAATGAACACTGAAGCTTTCTTT. Translating it yields CASSIDLGMNTEAFF. The variable domain in full, completed from reference TRBV19 and TRBJ1-1, reads DGGITQSPKYLFRKEGQNVTLSCEQNLNHDAMYWYRQDPGQGLRLIYYSQIVNDFQKGDIAEGYSVSREKKESFPLTVTSAQKNPTAFYLCASSIDLGMNTEAFFGQGTRLTVV.

This clonotype was detected ten times or more. The chain recombines TRBV6-5 with TRBJ2-2; 9 bases are shared with TRBD1. The CDR3 is 16 amino acids. J lost 6 bases, V lost 2 bases, and 7 bases had no gene match. Germline CDR1 and CDR2: MNHEY and SVGAGI. This chain's CDR3 is CASSYAGTGNAGELFF. The DNA of the CDR3 is TGTGCCAGCAGTTACGCGGGGACAGGGAATGCCGGGGAGCTGTTTTTT.

This clonotype was observed many times. The rearrangement links TRBV10-3 to TRBJ2-3; TRBD2 matches at 10 bases. V was pared by 7 bases and J by 1 base, with 2 bases of the junction left unmatched. Germline V gene data show CDR1 as ENHRY and CDR2 as SYGVKD. This CDR3 comprises 14 residues. The CDR3 DNA reads as TGTGCCATCAATAGCGGGGGGCGCACAGATACGCAGTATTTT. It specifies CAINSGGRTDTQYF.

Concerning this clonotype itself: A read error may explain this, as a much larger clone is one base away. The chain recombines TRBV25-1 with TRBJ2-7; D unresolved. The CDR3 loop spans 11 amino acids. Germline assignment: CDR1 MGHDK and CDR2 SYGVNS. The CDR3, as DNA: TGTGCCAGCACCGACGCCTACGAGCGGTACTTC. Protein product: CASTDAYERYF.

About this clonotype: This may stem from a read error, because a much larger clone lies one nucleotide away. V and J are TRBV2 and TRBJ2-3; D possibly corresponds to TRBD2 (6 bases). The germline V gene has CDR1 SNHLY and CDR2 FYNNEI. V shed 2 bases and J shed 2 bases, with 20 bases lying between them. The CDR3 is 18 residues long. The CDR3 sequence: CASSETIVGPGVTDTQYF. The CDR3 DNA sequence: TGTGCCAGCAGTGAAACCATCGTCGGTCCGGGGGTCACAGATACGCAGTATTTT.

Comment on this clonotype: The conserved closing phenylalanine or tryptophan is absent in this CDR3, likely reflecting a read error. The chain links TRBV7-9 to TRBJ2-7; D unclear. The V end was cut by 0 bases, the J end by 2 bases, with 8 bases between. Looked up from germline, CDR1 is SEHNR and CDR2 is FQNEAQ (reference sequence). There are 14 residues in the CDR3. The chain's CDR3 is CASSLAGVAYEQYC. CDR3 coding DNA: TGTGCCAGCAGCTTAGCTGGCGTGGCCTACGAGCAGTACTGC.

The rearrangement joins TRBV12-3 or TRBV12-4 to TRBJ2-7, with a weak D call TRBD2 (6 bases). V lost 6 bases to trimming and J lost 5 bases, with 20 bases between them. The CDR3 runs 15 residues. The DNA of the CDR3 is TGTGCCAGCAGCTCATACCCTAGGCCGGGGGACGAGCAGTACTTC. Its translation is CASSSYPRPGDEQYF.